The rows below give T cell receptor beta chains drawn from one sample of a study of CD8+ T cells in alopecia areata. Clones were sequenced by immunoSEQ multiplex PCR, and TCRdb holds only the in-frame ones, with some missing. The data hold 150,000 to 200,000 clones, with 60% to 70% observed a single time. The sample here was CD4+ T cells sorted from blood, taken at week 4, from a patient treated with tofacitinib. Receptor source: a human donor with alopecia areata. The conserved cysteine and the conserved F or W are not part of the CDR3 here.

TRBJ1-2 TRBV30 ALLRAGGGYGYT
TRBJ2-1 TRBV29-1 SVDRGLFNEQF
TRBJ1-4 TRBV2 ASSEARAAGFNEKLF
TRBJ2-1 TRBV30 AWSVTAGGPQNEQF
TRBJ2-7 TRBV10-3 AISREAHEQY
TRBJ1-6 TRBV23-1 ASSQSNFRTGNSPLH
TRBJ2-1 TRBV30 AWSRRGTGNEQF
TRBJ2-1 TRBV30 AWSSPPRGSYNEQF
TRBJ1-5 TRBV4-2 ASSQDPQAGTDSNQPQH
TRBJ1-2 TRBV9 ASSPTGFSGYT
TRBJ2-7 TRBV5-1 ASSLAERSMSTYEQY
TRBJ1-5 TRBV29-1 SVPSGAGNQPQH
TRBJ2-5 TRBV25-1 ASSDPGGVGKTQY
TRBJ1-2 TRBV6-5 ASSRDRGRGGYT
TRBJ1-6 TRBV30 AWSASTGSFSSYNSPLH
TRBJ2-5 TRBV18 ASSPPEETQY
TRBJ2-3 TRBV29-1 SVGAPMGPDTQY
TRBJ2-7 TRBV20-1 SVDRAYEQY
TRBJ2-4 TRBV4-1 ASSQRDIQY
TRBJ1-4 TRBV27 ASGEEKLF
TRBJ1-5 TRBV7-9 ASSSDQQGGSNQPQH
TRBJ2-4 TRBV4-1 ASSQAPGAKNIQY
TRBJ2-6 TRBV9 ASSGQGAGANVLT
TRBJ1-5 TRBV19 ASSRGQDNQPQH
TRBJ1-1 TRBV30 AWSATWNTEAF
TRBJ2-3 TRBV2 ASRRTTVSTDTQY
TRBJ2-5 TRBV29-1 SVLLTLTGTQY
TRBJ1-3 TRBV4-1 ASSQEHSYSGNTIY
TRBJ1-1 TRBV30 AWSYGGRSEAF
TRBJ2-2 TRBV27 ASSPRAGGDRELF
TRBJ2-7 TRBV10-3 AIRPDRQSYEQY
TRBJ2-2 TRBV9 ASSGGQGANTGELF
TRBJ1-2 TRBV30 AWSPQGYYGYT
TRBJ2-7 TRBV7-2 ASSQGGQGTSYEQY
TRBJ1-1 TRBV7-9 ASSLGGSLGTEAF